The 8 T cell receptor beta chains below were found in one sample sequenced in a study of blood T cell repertoires in COVID-19. Profiling relied on immunoSEQ multiplex PCR, and the TCRdb table lists in-frame clones only, not all of them. The sample lists some 460,000 clones; 85% to 90% were seen once. The material sequenced was peripheral blood. Receptors were obtained from a woman aged 25-40 years with acute or convalescent COVID-19.

The chain carries TRBV11-2 and TRBJ2-5, with 11 bases fitting TRBD1. V lost 6 bases, J lost 7 bases, and 13 bases stayed unmatched. Germline V lookup: CDR1 SGHAT, CDR2 FQNNGV. The CDR3 loop spans 16 amino acids. In nucleotides, the CDR3 is TGTGCCAGCAGAAGCGGACAGGGGGCTTTTTGGGGGACCCAGTACTTC. Translated, it gives CASRSGQGAFWGTQYF.

This clone was picked up one time. V gene TRBV5-8 combines with J gene TRBJ1-5; 8 bases map to TRBD1. Germline CDR1 SGHTS, CDR2 YDEGEE. This CDR3 comprises 15 residues. The V and J ends lost 0 bases and 5 bases, in that order; junction bases with no gene match: 4. For the CDR3, the DNA is TGTGCCAGCAGCTTGGGACAGGGGATGGATCAGCCCCAGCATTTT. Amino acid sequence: CASSLGQGMDQPQHF.

V and J are TRBV7-2 and TRBJ2-1, with 14 bases identical to TRBD2. In germline, CDR1 is SGHTA, CDR2 FQGNSA. This CDR3 has 15 amino acids. Trimming took 5 bases from V and 7 from J; bases not matched to a gene: 4. CDR3 sequence reads: CASSPGLAGGNEQFF. Written as DNA, the CDR3 is TGTGCCAGCAGCCCTGGACTAGCGGGGGGAAATGAGCAGTTCTTC.

The chain couples TRBV11-2 to TRBJ2-7; D gene uncertain. The CDR3 runs 12 residues. Germline-derived CDR1 and CDR2 are SGHAT and FQNNGV. V lost 1 base and J lost 6, with 7 bases in between. Here the CDR3 reads CASSLASFEQYF. The CDR3 nucleotides read TGTGCCAGCAGCTTAGCGTCTTTCGAGCAGTACTTC.

This sequence joins TRBV2 and TRBJ1-1; tentative D call: TRBD1 (5 bases). Between the trimmed V and J ends, which lost 6 bases and 1 base, there was a span of 6 bases. In germline, CDR1 is SNHLY, CDR2 FYNNEI. CDR3 size: 12 residues. DNA for the CDR3: TGTGCCAGCAGGGGGCCGAACACTGAAGCTTTCTTT. Translating gives CASRGPNTEAFF. Looking up the rest from reference TRBV2 and TRBJ1-1 gives the full variable domain: EPEVTQTPSHQVTQMGQEVILRCVPISNHLYFYWYRQILGQKVEFLVSFYNNEISEKSEIFDDQFSVERPDGSNFTLKIRSTKLEDSAMYFCASRGPNTEAFFGQGTRLTVV.

The chain has TRBV24-1 and TRBJ2-1; 7 positions match TRBD1. V gave up 11 bases and J gave up 0 bases; unmatched junction bases: 0. CDR1 and CDR2 from the germline V gene are KGHDR and SFDVKD. This CDR3 spans 12 amino acids. CDR3 coding DNA: TGTGCCAGGGACAGCTCCTACAATGAGCAGTTCTTC. Its translation is CARDSSYNEQFF.

The chain employs TRBV11-2 and TRBJ2-7; no reliable D call. This CDR3 comprises 13 residues. V gave up 0 bases and J gave up 3 bases, with 6 bases separating them. Germline V CDR1 and CDR2: SGHAT, FQNNGV. CDR3 sequence (DNA): TGTGCCAGCAGCTTAGATTTCCGCTACGAGCAGTACTTC. The encoded protein is CASSLDFRYEQYF.

The chain is built from TRBV7-2 and TRBJ2-3; D gene ambiguous. The CDR3 is made up of 13 amino acids. Germline CDR1 SGHTA, CDR2 FQGNSA. With 3 bases removed from V and 2 bases from J, the gap between germline ends came to 6 bases. The chain's CDR3 is CASSFPNTDTQYF. DNA of the CDR3: TGTGCCAGCAGCTTCCCTAACACAGATACGCAGTATTTT.